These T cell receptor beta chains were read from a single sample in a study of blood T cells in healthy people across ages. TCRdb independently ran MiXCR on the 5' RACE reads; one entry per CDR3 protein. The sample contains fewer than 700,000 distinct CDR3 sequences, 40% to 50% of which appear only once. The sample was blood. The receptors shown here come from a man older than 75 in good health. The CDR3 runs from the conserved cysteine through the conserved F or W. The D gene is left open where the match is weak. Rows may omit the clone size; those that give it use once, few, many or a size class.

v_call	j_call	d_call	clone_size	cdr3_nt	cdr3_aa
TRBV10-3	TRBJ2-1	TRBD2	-	TGTGCCATCAGTGAAATGACTAGCTCCGATGAGCAGTTCTTC	CAISEMTSSDEQFF
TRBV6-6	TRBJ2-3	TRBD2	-	TGTGCCAGCAGTTACGGCCCCGGGACTAGCGCGACCGATACGCAGTATTTT	CASSYGPGTSATDTQYF
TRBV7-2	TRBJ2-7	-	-	TGTGCCAGCGGCTGGAGGGTACCCCACGAGCAGTACTTC	CASGWRVPHEQYF
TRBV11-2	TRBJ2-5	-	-	TGTGCCAGCAGCCCCGAGGGTAGCGGAGAGACCCAGTACTTC	CASSPEGSGETQYF
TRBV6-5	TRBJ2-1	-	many	TGTGCCAGCAGGATGACATGGAGACGTGACAATGAGCAGTTCTTC	CASRMTWRRDNEQFF
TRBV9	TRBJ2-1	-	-	TGTGCCAGCAGCGTAGATACAAGCAATGAGCAGTTCTTC	CASSVDTSNEQFF
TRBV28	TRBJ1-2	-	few	TGTGCCAGCAACCCGTCGAGGGTTGGTGGCTACACCTTC	CASNPSRVGGYTF
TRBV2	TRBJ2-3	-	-	TGTGCCAGCGCCCGGACAATTGATACGCAGTATTTT	CASARTIDTQYF
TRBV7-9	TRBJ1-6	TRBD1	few	TGTGCCAGCAGCTTACAGGGGGCGGGTAATTCACCCCTCCACTTT	CASSLQGAGNSPLHF
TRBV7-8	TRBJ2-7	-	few	TGTGCCAGCAGCTATCGCAGCCGCTCCTACGAGCAGTACTTC	CASSYRSRSYEQYF
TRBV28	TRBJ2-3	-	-	TGTGCCAGCAGTGACAGGCGACAGAATACGCAGTATTTT	CASSDRRQNTQYF
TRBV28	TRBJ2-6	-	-	TGTGCCAGCAGGTCAGGGCCTGGGGCCAACGTCCTGACTTTC	CASRSGPGANVLTF
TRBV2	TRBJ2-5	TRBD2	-	TGTGCCAGCGTGTCCGGTAGCGGGACTAGAGAGCAGTACTTC	CASVSGSGTREQYF
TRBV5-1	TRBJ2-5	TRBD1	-	TGCGCCAGCAGCTTAATACAGGGGGCTTATGAGACCCAGTACTTC	CASSLIQGAYETQYF
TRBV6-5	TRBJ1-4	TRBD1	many	TGTGCCAGCAGTGCGGTGCAGGGGGTTTTTGAAAAACTGTTTTTT	CASSAVQGVFEKLFF
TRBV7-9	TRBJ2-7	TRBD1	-	TGTGCCAGCAGCTTGACAGGGGTGAACTACGAGCAGTACTTC	CASSLTGVNYEQYF
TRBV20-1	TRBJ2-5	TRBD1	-	TGCAGTGCTAGTGAGGGACAGGGTCCGAAGACCCAGTACTTC	CSASEGQGPKTQYF
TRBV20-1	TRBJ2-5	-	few	TGCAGTGCTAGCCGGCAGATCCTCGAGACCCAGTACTTC	CSASRQILETQYF
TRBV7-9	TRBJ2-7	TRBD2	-	TGTGCCAGCAGCCAAGAAACTCCGGGGGGGCACAATGAGCAGTACTTC	CASSQETPGGHNEQYF
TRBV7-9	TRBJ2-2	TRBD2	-	TGTGCCAGCAGCAAACTAGCGGGAGTGAGTACCGGGGAGCTGTTTTTT	CASSKLAGVSTGELFF
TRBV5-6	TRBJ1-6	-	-	TGTGCCAGCAGCTGGGGGATAGGGTCTATCGGTTCACCCCTCCACTTT	CASSWGIGSIGSPLHF
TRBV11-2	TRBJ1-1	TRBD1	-	TGTGCCAGCAGCGGACAGGTCCACGGGGACACTGAAGCTTTCTTT	CASSGQVHGDTEAFF
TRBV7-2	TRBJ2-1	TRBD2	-	TGTGCCAGCAGCTCCACCGGGACTAGCGTTGCTGAGCAGTTCTTC	CASSSTGTSVAEQFF
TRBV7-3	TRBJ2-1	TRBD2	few	TGTGCCAGCAGCCCGGGACTAGGTTGGAATGAGCAGTTCTTC	CASSPGLGWNEQFF
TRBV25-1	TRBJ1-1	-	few	TGTGCCAGCAGAGGACAGTCGAACACTGAAGCTTTCTTT	CASRGQSNTEAFF
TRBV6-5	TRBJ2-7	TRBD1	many	TGTGCCAGCAGTTACGACGGGACAGGGCGCTACGAGCAGTACTTC	CASSYDGTGRYEQYF
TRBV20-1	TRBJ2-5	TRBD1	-	TGCAGTGCTAGGGGGACAGGAATAGAGACCCAGTACTTC	CSARGTGIETQYF
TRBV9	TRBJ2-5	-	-	TGTGCCAGCAGCGTAGACCAGGGGCAAGAGACCCAGTACTTC	CASSVDQGQETQYF